This T cell receptor beta chain emerged from a study of monozygotic twins with inflammatory bowel disease. The CDR3 length is 14 residues. The germline V gene has CDR1 SGHTA and CDR2 FQGNSA. TCRdb re-called the 5' RACE reads; one entry per CDR3 protein, DNA not given. In all, the sample yields approximately 45,000 distinct CDR3 sequences. The material sequenced was blood. The rearrangement joins TRBV7-2 to TRBJ1-5. This TCR came from a human donor with ulcerative colitis or Crohn's disease, or a healthy co-twin of an affected twin (not recorded which). The CDR3 is CASSHGRYNQPQHF.